The 3 T cell receptor beta chains given below trace back to one sample, sequenced in a study of blood T cell repertoires in COVID-19. TCRdb's copy holds only in-frame clones and misses some; the assay was immunoSEQ multiplex PCR. The data contain about 160,000 clones, approximately 82% of them singletons. The sample consisted of peripheral blood. The receptor source for this set is a woman aged 40 to 55 with COVID-19, enrolled during active disease.

This chain uses TRBV5-1 with TRBJ2-3; 10 nucleotides match TRBD2. With V trimmed by 4 bases and J by 4 bases, 6 bases remained unmatched. This CDR3 spans 15 amino acids. CDR1 is SGHRS and CDR2 is YFSETQ in the germline V gene. CDR3 in amino acids: CASSLGLAAPDTQYF. CDR3 nucleotide sequence: TGCGCCAGCAGCCTTGGACTAGCGGCCCCAGATACGCAGTATTTT. Using reference TRBV5-1 and TRBJ2-3 for the parts outside the CDR3, the full variable domain is KAGVTQTPRYLIKTRGQQVTLSCSPISGHRSVSWYQQTPGQGLQFLFEYFSETQRNKGNFPGRFSGRQFSNSRSEMNVSTLELGDSALYLCASSLGLAAPDTQYFGPGTRLTVL.

The rearrangement joins TRBV5-1 to TRBJ2-6; D may be TRBD1 (6 bases). There are 15 residues in the CDR3. V was shortened by 4 bases and J by 1 base, with 9 bases between the two germline ends. CDR1 and CDR2 (germline): SGHRS, YFSETQ. In DNA, the CDR3 is TGCGCCAGCAGCCCGGACAGATCTGGGGCCAACGTCCTGACTTTC. Amino acid sequence: CASSPDRSGANVLTF.

V usage is TRBV30 and J usage is TRBJ2-1; tentatively, D is TRBD2 (5 bases). This CDR3 has 12 amino acids. The germline gives CDR1 GTSNPN, CDR2 SVGIG (reference sequence). The V end was cut by 6 bases, the J end by 5 bases, with 11 bases between. CDR3 loop: CACRPGNNEQFF. The CDR3 DNA sequence: TGTGCCTGCCGGCCCGGGAACAATGAGCAGTTCTTC. The full variable domain, its missing parts supplied by reference TRBV30 and TRBJ2-1, is SQTIHQWPATLVQPVGSPLSLECTVEGTSNPNLYWYRQAAGRGLQLLFYSVGIGQISSEVPQNLSASRPQDRQFILSSKKLLLSDSGFYLCACRPGNNEQFFGPGTRLTVL.